The 24 T cell receptor beta chains in this list originate from one sample, sequenced in a study of B cell selection in AIRE deficiency (dated by TCRdb to about 2019). Conventional CD4 T cells were sorted as cells that were CD4+CD127+. Receptor libraries were prepared by the immunoSEQ multiplex PCR assay. The clones in this table, taken by TCRdb from immuneACCESS, are in-frame only. Not every clone is retained; where verified, under half of the shortfall comes from an unresolved V gene, and the cause of the rest is unknown. This sample comprises 20,000 to 25,000 clones, roughly 97% of them detected only once. The ten largest clones take up 0.17% of the sample. Sequenced material: conventional CD4+ T cells sorted from PBMCs. These receptors were taken from a human donor with AIRE deficiency.

The V gene is TRBV27, the J gene TRBJ2-7; no definite D call. Trimming removed 6 bases at V and 3 bases at J, with 18 bases between. The CDR3 is 15 amino acids. Germline V lookup: CDR1 MNHEY, CDR2 SMNVEV (reference sequence). CDR3 sequence: CASSFRPTVLYEQYF. The CDR3 DNA is TGTGCCAGCAGCTTCAGACCCACGGTTCTCTACGAGCAGTACTTC.

The J gene is TRBJ2-7, the V gene TRBV6-1, with 7 bases matching TRBD1. Germline CDR1 and CDR2: MNHNS and SASEGT. The CDR3 contains 14 residues. V lost 4 bases to trimming and J lost 6 bases; unmatched junction nucleotides: 9. The CDR3 sequence: CASSVDRVLLEQYF. The DNA of the CDR3 is TGTGCCAGCAGTGTCGACAGGGTATTACTCGAGCAGTACTTC.

This clone was counted once. The chain couples TRBV2 to TRBJ2-1; TRBD2 matches 11 bases. This CDR3 has 18 residues. Germline CDR1 is SNHLY and CDR2 is FYNNEI. J was trimmed by 6 bases and V by 7 bases; bases with no gene match: 17. CDR3 loop: CASTRRTQTSGRGNEQFF. In DNA, the CDR3 is TGTGCCAGCACGAGGCGGACCCAAACTAGCGGGAGAGGCAATGAGCAGTTCTTC.

The rearrangement uses TRBV19 and TRBJ2-3; 8 bases are shared with TRBD1. CDR1 is LNHDA, CDR2 SQIVND, per germline (reference sequence). The CDR3 runs to 17 residues. J gave up 3 bases and V 3 bases, and 11 bases lay outside the gene matches. Here the CDR3 reads CASSISSGGVRTDTQYF. CDR3 DNA sequence: TGTGCCAGTAGTATTTCATCAGGGGGCGTTAGGACAGATACGCAGTATTTT.

This clone was recorded only once. The chain recombines TRBV6-6 with TRBJ2-5; 7 nucleotides align to TRBD2. The V segment lost 3 bases and the J segment 6 bases; nucleotides outside the gene matches: 7. The length of the CDR3 is 14 residues. CDR1 is MNHNY, CDR2 SVGAGI, per germline (reference sequence). CDR3 sequence reads: CASSYNTREQTQYF. The CDR3 DNA follows: TGTGCCAGCAGTTATAACACGCGGGAGCAGACCCAGTACTTC.

This chain uses TRBV19 with TRBJ1-1; D is ambiguous. The V end lost 4 bases, the J end lost 0 bases, and 9 bases lay between the germline ends. Germline values: CDR1 LNHDA, CDR2 SQIVND (reference sequence). This CDR3 spans 14 amino acids. The CDR3 sequence: CASSKGGLNTEAFF. CDR3 DNA: TGTGCCAGTAGTAAGGGTGGCCTGAACACTGAAGCTTTCTTT.

The chain combines TRBV15 with TRBJ1-2; possibly TRBD1 for D (6 bases). The CDR3 has 14 residues. Per germline, CDR1 LNHNV and CDR2 YYDKDF (reference sequence). Deletions cut 5 bases from V and 6 bases from J, with 16 bases between. The CDR3 DNA reads as TGTGCCACCAGCCCCCCCGGCAGGGGACATGGCTACACCTTC. This sequence encodes CATSPPGRGHGYTF.

The chain recombines TRBV7-9 with TRBJ2-1, with TRBD2 matching over 10 bases. There are 15 residues in the CDR3. Trimming cost V 7 bases and J 8 bases; bases outside gene matches: 11. Germline CDR1 and CDR2: SEHNR and FQNEAQ (reference sequence). The CDR3 DNA is TGTGCCAGCACCCCTCCGGGACTAGCGTTGCATGAGCAGTTCTTC. It translates to CASTPPGLALHEQFF. Drawing the rest from reference TRBV7-9 and TRBJ2-1, the complete variable domain is DTGVSQNPRHKITKRGQNVTFRCDPISEHNRLYWYRQTLGQGPEFLTYFQNEAQLEKSRLLSDRFSAERPKGSFSTLEIQRTEQGDSAMYLCASTPPGLALHEQFFGPGTRLTVL.

The CDR3 coding sequence is TGTGCCAGCAGTTTAGAAGGCCAGAGCTCCTACGAGCAGTACTTC. This sequence encodes CASSLEGQSSYEQYF. This chain links TRBV28 with TRBJ2-7; D is undetermined. Germline V lookup: CDR1 MDHEN, CDR2 SYDVKM. There are 15 residues in the CDR3. V dropped 2 bases and J dropped 0 bases, with 11 bases sitting between them.

The J gene is TRBJ2-1, the V gene TRBV7-2, with TRBD2 matching 16 bases. Germline V gives CDR1 SGHTA, CDR2 FQGNSA. V shed 4 bases and J 3 bases; nucleotides not matched to a gene: 6. CDR3 length: 18 amino acids. As DNA, the CDR3 is TGTGCCAGCAGCTCCTATGGGACTAGCGGGAGGGGCTACAATGAGCAGTTCTTC. Translated: CASSSYGTSGRGYNEQFF.

V and J are TRBV21-1 and TRBJ2-7. TRBV21-1 is termed a pseudogene. This CDR3 region has 12 residues. The CDR3 reads CASIGTSYEQYF. The DNA of the CDR3 is TGTGCCAGCATCGGGACCTCCTACGAGCAGTACTTC.

The chain uses TRBV27 and TRBJ2-2; D unresolved. The CDR3 length is 18 residues. Germline V gene lookup returns CDR1 MNHEY and CDR2 SMNVEV (reference sequence). Between the trimmed V and J ends, which lost 6 bases and 9 bases, there was a span of 29 bases. CDR3 protein: CASSSRGTGPSNGRELFF. The CDR3 DNA reads TGTGCCAGCAGCTCCCGAGGAACGGGCCCCTCGAACGGGCGGGAGCTGTTTTTT.

V and J are TRBV19 and TRBJ2-5, with a possible D match to TRBD1 (6 bases). Deletions cut 11 bases from V and 6 bases from J, with 25 bases between. The CDR3 totals 15 residues. The germline V gene has CDR1 LNHDA and CDR2 SQIVND (reference sequence). CDR3 nucleotides: TGTGCCCGCCCCTGCCCAGGGGACCTCGCGAAGACCCAGTACTTC. Translated, it gives CARPCPGDLAKTQYF.

Here the CDR3 reads CASSAGTGELYEQYF. CDR3 sequence (DNA): TGTGCCAGCAGCGCGGGGACAGGGGAACTCTACGAGCAGTACTTC. The rearrangement uses TRBV9 and TRBJ2-7, with 10 bases lining up with TRBD1. V lost 3 bases to trimming and J lost 3 bases; unmatched junction nucleotides: 6. CDR1 and CDR2 from the germline V gene are SGDLS and YYNGEE. The CDR3 is made up of 15 amino acids.

The chain carries TRBV19 and TRBJ1-4; the D is unclear. Germline V gene data show CDR1 as LNHDA and CDR2 as SQIVND (reference sequence). This CDR3 region has 11 residues. Trimming pared 7 bases from V and 7 bases from J, leaving 7 bases between. The CDR3 loop reads CASTAAEKLFF. CDR3 nucleotide sequence: TGTGCCAGTACCGCGGCTGAAAAACTGTTTTTT.

The chain employs TRBV4-2 and TRBJ2-3; 7 nucleotides line up with TRBD2. Trimming took 1 base from V and 0 from J; bases not matched to a gene: 7. The CDR3 has 17 residues. Germline V CDR1 and CDR2: LGHNA, YNFKEQ. The CDR3, as DNA: TGTGCCAGCAGCCAAGTTTCTAGCGGATATAGCACAGATACGCAGTATTTT. This gives the protein CASSQVSSGYSTDTQYF.

The V and J genes are TRBV7-8 and TRBJ1-1, with a weak D call TRBD1 (6 bases). Trimming took 3 bases from V and 6 from J, leaving 14 bases between them. The length of the CDR3 is 14 residues. Germline V gene lookup returns CDR1 SGHVS and CDR2 FQNEAQ. The DNA for the CDR3 is TGTGCCAGCAGCTTCCTGGTACAGGGATCTGAAGCTTTCTTT. Amino acid sequence: CASSFLVQGSEAFF.

The chain uses TRBV6-1 and TRBJ1-5, with 7 positions matching TRBD1. The CDR3 loop spans 14 amino acids. V shed 3 bases and J 8 bases; nucleotides not matched to a gene: 7. Germline V gene sequence: CDR1 MNHNS, CDR2 SASEGT. The CDR3 is CASSDDRDLKPQHF. CDR3 sequence (DNA): TGTGCCAGCAGTGACGACAGGGACTTGAAGCCCCAGCATTTT.

The chain joins TRBV28 to TRBJ2-1; 10 bases are a match to TRBD2. The junction had 8 bases not matched to a gene; V was cut back by 5 bases and J by 7 bases. CDR3 length: 15 amino acids. Germline values: CDR1 MDHEN, CDR2 SYDVKM. DNA for the CDR3: TGTGCCAGCAGTGGAAGAGCGGGAGGGGAAAATGAGCAGTTCTTC. Translated: CASSGRAGGENEQFF.

The chain joins TRBV28 to TRBJ1-1; 7 bases fit TRBD1. Trimming took 3 bases from V and 14 from J; bases not matched to a gene: 9. Germline CDR1 is MDHEN and CDR2 is SYDVKM. The CDR3 contains 12 residues. The CDR3 spells CASSFPGTAAFF. The DNA for the CDR3 is TGTGCCAGCAGTTTCCCAGGGACAGCCGCCTTCTTT.

V is TRBV2 and J is TRBJ2-1, with D hard to call. The CDR3 runs to 11 residues. Germline V gene sequence: CDR1 SNHLY, CDR2 FYNNEI. Trimming removed 5 bases at V and 5 bases at J, with 4 bases between. CDR3 DNA sequence: TGTGCCAGCAGTAGGGACAATGAGCAGTTCTTC. It specifies CASSRDNEQFF.

The genes are TRBV28 and TRBJ2-5; tentatively, D is TRBD2 (5 bases). This CDR3 region has 16 residues. From germline, CDR1 is MDHEN and CDR2 SYDVKM. V was clipped by 8 bases and J by 5 bases, with 24 bases between them. CDR3 bases: TGTGCCAGCCATAAAAACCGAGCGATTCGCGGGGAGACCCAGTACTTC. This translates into CASHKNRAIRGETQYF.

The V and J genes are TRBV11-2 and TRBJ2-3; 10 bases are a match to TRBD2. This CDR3 spans 15 amino acids. The germline V gene has CDR1 SGHAT and CDR2 FQNNGV. Trimming at V came to 3 bases and at J to 3 bases, leaving 3 bases not matched to a gene. The CDR3 bases are TGTGCCAGCAGCTTCACTAGCGGGGAAACAGATACGCAGTATTTT. Protein sequence: CASSFTSGETDTQYF.

The genes are TRBV5-1 and TRBJ2-5; D not resolved. Trimming pared 4 bases from V and 5 bases from J, leaving 9 bases between. This CDR3 is 12 amino acids long. Germline V gives CDR1 SGHRS, CDR2 YFSETQ. CDR3 region: CASSPGLETQYF. CDR3 sequence (DNA): TGCGCCAGCAGCCCGGGCTTGGAGACCCAGTACTTC.